A selection of T cell receptor beta chains follows, all from one sample in a study of shared clonotypes between healthy human individuals. Repertoires were generated with immunoSEQ multiplex PCR, while TCRdb's copy carries only in-frame clones and drops some. The sample has under 850,000 clones; over 90% are singletons. The material sequenced was naive CD8+ T cells sorted from blood. Source of these receptors: a man aged 25 to 40 in good health. CDR3s include the opening cysteine and the closing phenylalanine or tryptophan. D genes are given only for firm matches. The size of a clone is reported for some rows only, either as once, few or many, or as a class for expanded clones.

d_call: .; clone_size: few; j_call: TRBJ1-1; v_call: TRBV6-6; cdr3_aa: CASVRGNTEAFF
d_call: .; clone_size: .; j_call: TRBJ2-3; v_call: TRBV11-2; cdr3_aa: CASNRRDSISTDTQYF
d_call: .; clone_size: .; j_call: TRBJ1-2; v_call: TRBV7-8; cdr3_aa: CASSLRFAPSYTF
d_call: .; clone_size: .; j_call: TRBJ2-7; v_call: TRBV6-5; cdr3_aa: CASSLRDGAYEQYF
d_call: .; clone_size: .; j_call: TRBJ1-4; v_call: TRBV2; cdr3_aa: CASRPDSATNEKLFF
d_call: .; clone_size: .; j_call: TRBJ2-7; v_call: TRBV10-3; cdr3_aa: CAIRDVGSYEQYF
d_call: .; clone_size: .; j_call: TRBJ2-7; v_call: TRBV7-7; cdr3_aa: CASRPIRDGWLLEISSGEQYF
d_call: TRBD1; clone_size: .; j_call: TRBJ2-2; v_call: TRBV10-2; cdr3_aa: CASSPGTGRTGELFF
d_call: .; clone_size: .; j_call: TRBJ2-1; v_call: TRBV11-2; cdr3_aa: CASSLGNEQFF
d_call: TRBD2; clone_size: .; j_call: TRBJ2-7; v_call: TRBV29-1; cdr3_aa: CSVEIAGERPYEQYF
d_call: .; clone_size: .; j_call: TRBJ2-2; v_call: TRBV5-1; cdr3_aa: CASSWHGGSNTGELFF
d_call: .; clone_size: .; j_call: TRBJ2-3; v_call: TRBV28; cdr3_aa: CASSWSEEDSYTQYF
d_call: TRBD1; clone_size: .; j_call: TRBJ2-2; v_call: TRBV4-2; cdr3_aa: CASSAQGSGELFF
d_call: TRBD1; clone_size: .; j_call: TRBJ2-2; v_call: TRBV29-1; cdr3_aa: CSGSGGAGNTGELFF
d_call: .; clone_size: once; j_call: TRBJ2-1; v_call: TRBV7-9; cdr3_aa: CASSPDSNEQFF
d_call: TRBD1; clone_size: .; j_call: TRBJ2-5; v_call: TRBV28; cdr3_aa: CASRGQGARETQYF
d_call: TRBD1; clone_size: .; j_call: TRBJ1-5; v_call: TRBV27; cdr3_aa: CASSSGQASGQPQHF
d_call: TRBD1; clone_size: .; j_call: TRBJ2-5; v_call: TRBV15; cdr3_aa: CATSRVIQGSGETQYF
d_call: .; clone_size: .; j_call: TRBJ2-1; v_call: TRBV5-4; cdr3_aa: CASSHREDNEQFF
d_call: TRBD1; clone_size: .; j_call: TRBJ2-1; v_call: TRBV4-1; cdr3_aa: CASSQGPIMTGSQFF
d_call: .; clone_size: .; j_call: TRBJ2-5; v_call: TRBV5-5; cdr3_aa: CASSLGPGIETQYF
d_call: .; clone_size: .; j_call: TRBJ2-2; v_call: TRBV14; cdr3_aa: CASNDASRELFF
d_call: .; clone_size: .; j_call: TRBJ2-3; v_call: TRBV7-2; cdr3_aa: CASNPRADTQYF
d_call: TRBD2; clone_size: .; j_call: TRBJ2-5; v_call: TRBV19; cdr3_aa: CASSIGGSGKTQYF
d_call: .; clone_size: .; j_call: TRBJ2-2; v_call: TRBV11-3; cdr3_aa: CASSLFSNTGELFF
d_call: TRBD1; clone_size: once; j_call: .; v_call: TRBV6-5; cdr3_aa: CASRPQGTYAYEQYF
d_call: .; clone_size: .; j_call: TRBJ2-7; v_call: TRBV27; cdr3_aa: CASSLKRAGYEQYF
d_call: TRBD1; clone_size: .; j_call: TRBJ2-1; v_call: TRBV15; cdr3_aa: CATGQSYNEQFF